Listed here are 31 T cell receptor beta chains from one sample, sequenced in a study of T cell responses to AZD1222 COVID-19 vaccine. Libraries were prepared by immunoSEQ multiplex PCR; TCRdb keeps only in-frame clonotypes and omits some of them. The sample holds about 160,000 clones, about nine tenths seen once. This sample comprised peripheral blood, obtained on day 0 of AZD1222 vaccination. These receptors came from an adult in good health.

The chain employs TRBV3-1 (or the pseudogene TRBV3-2) and TRBJ1-5; maybe TRBD1 (6 bases). CDR3 length: 13 amino acids. CDR1 and CDR2 (germline): LGHDT, YNNKEL (reference sequence). V was trimmed by 8 bases and J by 4 bases, leaving 12 bases between them. CDR3 loop: CASGGAGNQPQHF. CDR3 sequence (DNA): TGTGCCAGCGGGGGGGCTGGAAATCAGCCCCAGCATTTT.

The rearrangement uses TRBV28 and TRBJ1-2, with D unclear. The CDR3 is 13 amino acids. V lost 8 bases and J lost 8, with 18 bases in between. Germline CDR1 reads MDHEN; CDR2 reads SYDVKM. The CDR3: CASRLEHPYGYTF. The CDR3 DNA follows: TGTGCCAGCCGATTAGAACACCCCTACGGCTACACCTTC.

The chain is built from TRBV6-2 or TRBV6-3 and TRBJ2-1; tentatively, D is TRBD1 (7 bases). CDR3 size: 16 residues. V was trimmed by 4 bases and J by 6 bases, leaving 19 bases between them. The germline CDR1 and CDR2 sequences are MNHEY and SVGEGT. The CDR3 sequence is CASSSGRGEKRNEQFF. The CDR3 region has the DNA TGTGCCAGCAGTTCTGGCAGGGGGGAAAAGCGCAATGAGCAGTTCTTC.

This chain links TRBV28 with TRBJ1-6; D perhaps matches TRBD1 (5 bases). The CDR3 spans 17 residues. Trimming removed 6 bases from V and 0 bases from J, with 15 bases in between. CDR1 is MDHEN, CDR2 SYDVKM, per germline. CDR3 amino acids: CASSGGAGSSYNSPLHF. CDR3 coding DNA: TGTGCCAGCAGCGGAGGGGCGGGAAGCTCCTATAATTCACCCCTCCACTTT. The full variable domain, in which reference TRBV28 and TRBJ1-6 provide the parts outside the CDR3, is DVKVTQSSRYLVKRTGEKVFLECVQDMDHENMFWYRQDPGLGLRLIYFSYDVKMKEKGDIPEGYSVSREKKERFSLILESASTNQTSMYLCASSGGAGSSYNSPLHFGNGTRLTVT.

V and J are TRBV19 and TRBJ1-2, with D perhaps TRBD1 (5 bases). This CDR3 has 12 residues. Germline CDR1 and CDR2: LNHDA and SQIVND (reference sequence). Between the trimmed V and J ends, which lost 4 bases and 8 bases, there was a span of 11 bases. The CDR3 protein is CASSSRVRGYTF. For the CDR3, the DNA is TGTGCCAGTAGTAGCAGGGTGAGAGGCTACACCTTC.

This chain joins TRBV28 and TRBJ1-5; D gene ambiguous. There are 15 residues in the CDR3. Germline V CDR1 and CDR2: MDHEN, SYDVKM. The V gene lost 5 bases and the J gene lost 0 bases, with 11 bases spanning the gap. The chain's CDR3 is CASSPRRDSNQPQHF. In DNA, the CDR3 is TGTGCCAGCAGTCCTCGACGGGATAGCAATCAGCCCCAGCATTTT. Full variable domain (missing parts from reference TRBV28 and TRBJ1-5): DVKVTQSSRYLVKRTGEKVFLECVQDMDHENMFWYRQDPGLGLRLIYFSYDVKMKEKGDIPEGYSVSREKKERFSLILESASTNQTSMYLCASSPRRDSNQPQHFGDGTRLSIL.

This clone was picked up a small number of times. This chain joins TRBV5-6 and TRBJ1-1; D is unclear. This CDR3 has 14 amino acids. The germline V gene encodes CDR1 SGHDT and CDR2 YYEEEE. V was pared by 4 bases and J by 1 base, with 11 bases between. The CDR3 sequence is CASSPRPPNTEAFF. The CDR3 nucleotides are TGTGCCAGCAGCCCCAGACCACCGAACACTGAAGCTTTCTTT.

This chain links TRBV3-1 (or the pseudogene TRBV3-2) with TRBJ1-5, with 7 nucleotides matching TRBD1. The CDR3 is 13 residues long. The V and J ends lost 4 bases and 4 bases, in that order; junction bases with no gene match: 1. Germline CDR1 reads LGHDT; CDR2 reads YNNKEL (reference sequence). In DNA form, the CDR3 reads TGTGCCAGCAGCCCGACAGGGAATCAGCCCCAGCATTTT. Its protein product is CASSPTGNQPQHF.

The chain carries TRBV2 and TRBJ1-1; 7 bases line up with TRBD1. Germline-derived CDR1 and CDR2 are SNHLY and FYNNEI. With 4 bases clipped from V and 4 bases from J, the junction kept 6 bases outside the gene matches. CDR3 length: 14 amino acids. CDR3 in amino acids: CASSGEGGGTEAFF. In DNA form, the CDR3 reads TGTGCCAGCAGTGGCGAAGGGGGCGGCACTGAAGCTTTCTTT. Full variable domain (rest looked up from reference TRBV2 and TRBJ1-1): EPEVTQTPSHQVTQMGQEVILRCVPISNHLYFYWYRQILGQKVEFLVSFYNNEISEKSEIFDDQFSVERPDGSNFTLKIRSTKLEDSAMYFCASSGEGGGTEAFFGQGTRLTVV.

The rearrangement uses TRBV27 and TRBJ2-1, with D possibly being TRBD2 (5 bases). Trimming cost V 3 bases and J 0 bases, with 9 bases left between them. The CDR3 has 15 residues. Germline V CDR1 and CDR2: MNHEY, SMNVEV (reference sequence). The CDR3 DNA reads as TGTGCCAGCAGTTTGGGGAGAATCTCCTACAATGAGCAGTTCTTC. Its translation is CASSLGRISYNEQFF.

This CDR3 is CASSTPRATNEKLFF. The CDR3 region has the DNA TGTGCCAGCAGTACCCCGAGAGCAACTAATGAAAAACTGTTTTTT. This chain connects TRBV28 to TRBJ1-4; no clear D. Germline V gives CDR1 MDHEN, CDR2 SYDVKM. V lost 5 bases to trimming and J lost 0 bases, with 10 bases between them. The CDR3 spans 15 residues.

The chain has TRBV10-3 and TRBJ2-7; D might be TRBD1 (6 bases). The CDR3 runs 13 residues. V was shortened by 6 bases and J by 5 bases, with 14 bases between the two germline ends. The germline V gene has CDR1 ENHRY and CDR2 SYGVKD. In DNA, the CDR3 is TGTGCCATCAGCGCCAGGGGTTCCCACGAGCAGTACTTC. It codes for CAISARGSHEQYF.

The gene calls are TRBV12-2 and TRBJ1-4; the tabulated D call, TRBD1, remains unverified against the DNA. TRBV12-2 is annotated as a pseudogene. There are 14 residues in the CDR3. CDR3 sequence: CASRSQGQGEKLFF. For the CDR3, the DNA is TGTGCAAGTCGCTCACAGGGTCAAGGAGAAAAACTGTTTTTT.

The chain is built from TRBV7-9 and TRBJ2-5; 7 positions agree with TRBD1. This CDR3 has 14 residues. Germline trimming cut 7 bases from V and 3 bases from J; bases unmatched to any gene: 8. The germline gives CDR1 SEHNR, CDR2 FQNEAQ (reference sequence). For the CDR3, the DNA is TGTGCCAGCACCCCGACAGGGTCCGAAGAGACCCAGTACTTC. Its protein product is CASTPTGSEETQYF.

The V call is TRBV30, the J call TRBJ1-6; TRBD1 agrees at 8 bases. Germline CDR1 is GTSNPN and CDR2 is SVGIG (reference sequence). After removal of 3 bases from V and 9 bases from J, the junction contained 4 bases not matched to a gene. This CDR3 comprises 13 residues. The CDR3 DNA sequence: TGTGCCTGGAGGCGGACAGGGAGTTCACCCCTCCACTTT. Its protein product is CAWRRTGSSPLHF.

This clone was seen just once. V is TRBV12-3 or TRBV12-4 and J is TRBJ2-7, with D possibly TRBD2 on 5 matching bases. The CDR3 runs 13 residues. The V end was cut by 5 bases, the J end by 9 bases, with 17 bases between. CDR3: CASSLDSFEGQYF. The DNA of the CDR3 is TGTGCCAGCAGTCTAGATAGTTTCGAGGGGCAGTACTTC.

The chain uses TRBV27 and TRBJ1-4, with D uncertain. Germline CDR1 MNHEY, CDR2 SMNVEV (reference sequence). V dropped 2 bases and J dropped 0 bases, with 7 bases sitting between them. CDR3 size: 15 residues. The CDR3 spells CASSLAAATNEKLFF. For the CDR3, the DNA is TGTGCCAGCAGTTTAGCGGCTGCAACTAATGAAAAACTGTTTTTT.

The V gene is TRBV2, the J gene TRBJ1-3; D is unresolved. The ends were cut back, 3 bases at V and 3 bases at J, with 12 bases in the middle. CDR3 length: 15 residues. Germline V gene lookup returns CDR1 SNHLY and CDR2 FYNNEI. The CDR3 reads CASSEEKGYGNTIYF. The CDR3 coding sequence is TGTGCCAGCAGTGAGGAAAAGGGTTATGGAAACACCATATATTTT.

CDR3 bases: TGTGCCAGCAGCCCGCCAGGGTCCAGCTACGAGCAGTACTTC. It specifies CASSPPGSSYEQYF. The gene calls are TRBV5-4 and TRBJ2-7, with D possibly being TRBD1 (5 bases). CDR3 size: 14 residues. From germline, CDR1 is SGHNT and CDR2 YYREEE (reference sequence). The V gene lost 4 bases and the J gene lost 3 bases, with 14 bases spanning the gap.

The V gene is TRBV5-6, the J gene TRBJ1-4; D remains unclear. Looked up from germline, CDR1 is SGHDT and CDR2 is YYEEEE. The CDR3 is 13 amino acids. Trimming removed 2 bases from V and 2 bases from J, with 4 bases in between. The CDR3 DNA follows: TGTGCCAGCAGCTTTAGTACTAATGAAAAACTGTTTTTT. It encodes CASSFSTNEKLFF.

The chain combines TRBV24-1 with TRBJ1-5; no definite D call. CDR3 length equals 14 residues. V was pared by 4 bases and J by 0 bases, with 6 bases between. CDR1 is KGHDR, CDR2 SFDVKD, per germline. As DNA, the CDR3 is TGTGCCACCAGTGAGGTAGATAGCAATCAGCCCCAGCATTTT. This gives the protein CATSEVDSNQPQHF.

The rearrangement joins TRBV9 to TRBJ2-2; a weak D match, TRBD2 (5 bases). The V gene lost 4 bases and the J gene lost 4 bases, with 8 bases spanning the gap. This CDR3 has 13 residues. Germline lookup yields CDR1 SGDLS and CDR2 YYNGEE. CDR3 sequence reads: CASSKRPTGELFF. The CDR3 DNA follows: TGTGCCAGCAGCAAGCGGCCCACCGGGGAGCTGTTTTTT. Using reference TRBV9 and TRBJ2-2 for the parts outside the CDR3, the full variable domain is DSGVTQTPKHLITATGQRVTLRCSPRSGDLSVYWYQQSLDQGLQFLIQYYNGEERAKGNILERFSAQQFPDLHSELNLSSLELGDSALYFCASSKRPTGELFFGEGSRLTVL.

The rearrangement uses TRBV25-1 and TRBJ1-2, with TRBD1 matching over 7 bases. There are 13 residues in the CDR3. The V gene's germline CDR1 is MGHDK and CDR2 SYGVNS. The J segment lost 10 bases and the V segment lost 4 bases, leaving 9 bases of the junction unmatched. The chain's CDR3 is CASSARQGSIYTF. CDR3 nucleotides: TGTGCCAGCAGTGCTCGACAGGGTAGTATCTACACCTTC.

The genes are TRBV7-9 and TRBJ2-3, with D uncertain. CDR3 length equals 13 residues. V lost 6 bases and J lost 0, with 7 bases in between. The germline V gene encodes CDR1 SEHNR and CDR2 FQNEAQ (reference sequence). CDR3 nucleotide sequence: TGTGCCAGCAGGGTCGAGAGCACAGATACGCAGTATTTT. Translated: CASRVESTDTQYF. Variable domain in full (rest from reference TRBV7-9 and TRBJ2-3): DTGVSQNPRHKITKRGQNVTFRCDPISEHNRLYWYRQTLGQGPEFLTYFQNEAQLEKSRLLSDRFSAERPKGSFSTLEIQRTEQGDSAMYLCASRVESTDTQYFGPGTRLTVL.

The chain couples TRBV5-1 to TRBJ1-4; no definite D call. Trimming took 2 bases from V and 7 from J, leaving 3 bases between them. The germline V gene has CDR1 SGHRS and CDR2 YFSETQ. This CDR3 spans 11 amino acids. The CDR3 DNA sequence: TGCGCCAGCAGCTTAATTGAAAAACTGTTTTTT. Residues: CASSLIEKLFF.

This clone was detected once. The V gene is TRBV7-6, the J gene TRBJ2-5; TRBD1 or TRBD2 may be the D gene (6 bases each). The CDR3 totals 15 residues. Per the germline V gene, CDR1 is SGHVS and CDR2 is FNYEAQ. V lost 0 bases to trimming and J lost 2 bases, with 10 bases between them. This chain's CDR3 is CASSLARGPQETQYF. As DNA, the CDR3 is TGTGCCAGCAGCTTAGCTCGGGGGCCACAAGAGACCCAGTACTTC.

The CDR3 reads CASSPGTVQETQYF. CDR3 sequence (DNA): TGTGCCAGCAGCCCTGGGACAGTCCAAGAGACCCAGTACTTC. The chain has TRBV5-4 and TRBJ2-5; 7 bases match TRBD1. Trimming cost V 4 bases and J 1 base; bases outside gene matches: 4. The CDR3 sequence is 14 residues long. Germline CDR1 SGHNT, CDR2 YYREEE (reference sequence).

This chain joins TRBV7-9 and TRBJ1-6, with D unresolved. The CDR3 loop spans 15 amino acids. Deletions cut 4 bases from V and 4 bases from J, with 11 bases between. Germline lookup yields CDR1 SEHNR and CDR2 FQNEAQ (reference sequence). CDR3 coding DNA: TGTGCCAGCAGCTCCGACGGAGGATATAATTCACCCCTCCACTTT. Translation gives CASSSDGGYNSPLHF.

The chain links TRBV28 to TRBJ2-7, with D maybe TRBD2 (5 bases). The V gene lost 5 bases and the J gene lost 4 bases, with 15 bases spanning the gap. The CDR3 has 14 amino acids. Looked up from germline, CDR1 is MDHEN and CDR2 is SYDVKM. The CDR3 protein is CASSQYGLTYEQYF. The CDR3 nucleotides read TGTGCCAGCAGTCAATACGGACTGACGTACGAGCAGTACTTC.

This chain connects TRBV14 to TRBJ2-1; 15 bases agree with TRBD2. The CDR3 sequence is 17 residues long. Germline assignment: CDR1 SGHDN and CDR2 FVKESK. V lost 0 bases, J lost 6 bases, and 3 bases stayed unmatched. As DNA, the CDR3 is TGTGCCAGCAGCCAAGAGCTGGGACTAGCGGGAGGCAATGAGCAGTTCTTC. Translation: CASSQELGLAGGNEQFF.

About this clone itself: The same CDR3 arises from other DNA sequences in this sample as well. This chain links TRBV27 with TRBJ1-4; a weak D match, TRBD1 (5 bases). Trimming stripped 3 bases from V and 8 bases from J, with 16 bases between. The CDR3 loop spans 15 amino acids. Looked up from germline, CDR1 is MNHEY and CDR2 is SMNVEV (reference sequence). The CDR3, as DNA: TGTGCCAGCAGTTTGTCCGGGACGTGGGGCGAAAAACTGTTTTTT. It encodes CASSLSGTWGEKLFF.